This is a list of T cell receptor beta chains from one sample in a study of CD8 T cells in ankylosing spondylitis. TCRdb independently ran MiXCR on the 5' RACE reads; one entry per CDR3 protein. This sample has about 250,000 distinct CDR3 sequences, with 32% found just once. The specimen sequenced was blood, either unsorted or a sorted T cell fraction (not recorded which). Receptors were obtained from a male donor with ankylosing spondylitis or in good health (not recorded which). CDR3s include the opening cysteine and the closing phenylalanine or tryptophan. Each record gives: D gene, J gene, clone size, V gene, CDR3 DNA, CDR3 protein. The D gene is left open where the match is weak. Rows give clone size only sometimes, using once, few, many, or a class for an expanded clone.

- TRBJ1-6 few TRBV20-1 TGCAGTGCCGGGACCGGGTCAACCCTCCACTTT CSAGTGSTLHF
- TRBJ1-2 many TRBV29-1 TGCAGCGTTGAGGGTTTTAATGGCTACACCTTC CSVEGFNGYTF
- TRBJ2-7 few TRBV7-2 TGTGCCAGCAGCCCGAACAGGAACGAGCAGTACTTC CASSPNRNEQYF
- TRBJ2-3 - TRBV18 TGTGCCAGCTCATCCCTTGGCACAGATACGCAGTATTTT CASSSLGTDTQYF
- TRBJ2-3 many TRBV20-1 TGCAGTGCTAGGGAGTGGGGGGTCGGAGATACGCAGTATTTT CSAREWGVGDTQYF
- TRBJ2-6 few TRBV12-3/TRBV12-4 TGTGCCAGCAACAACCCTGGGACCCCTGGGGCCAACGTCCTGACTTTC CASNNPGTPGANVLTF
- TRBJ1-2 few TRBV20-1 TGCAGTGCCCCCGGACAGTACTATGGCTACACCTTC CSAPGQYYGYTF
TRBD1 TRBJ1-1 few TRBV27 TGTGCCAGCAGCCCGGGACAGGGTCGAGTAACTGAAGCTTTCTTT CASSPGQGRVTEAFF
- TRBJ1-1 - TRBV4-1 TGCGCCAGCAGCCCCCAAAACAAGATATTGAGGGTTGAAGCTTTCTTT CASSPQNKILRVEAFF
TRBD2 TRBJ2-1 few TRBV28 TGTGCCAGCAGTTCACCACTAGCGGGGGGCCAGGGCGATGAGCAGTTCTTC CASSSPLAGGQGDEQFF
TRBD2 TRBJ2-7 - TRBV10-3 TGTGCCATCAGTCTGACTAGCGTGACCTACGAGCAGTACTTC CAISLTSVTYEQYF